The entry below describes one TCR beta chain. The V gene lost 2 bases and the J gene lost 5 bases, with 7 bases spanning the gap. From germline, CDR1 is PRHDT and CDR2 FYEKMQ (reference sequence). The CDR3 runs to 13 residues. The run depth of the assay was deep. The authors sequenced unsorted PBMC DNA on ten immunoSEQ deep assay plates. In the study's own analysis: In the immunoSEQ data, sequences were junction-only and lacked quality scores, so filtering differed. Method: immunoSEQ multiplex PCR; TCRdb's copy keeps in-frame clones and lacks some. V and J calls and clone size are those listed in that table; D and trimming were worked out from the DNA. The sample includes 450,000 or so clones, approximately 71% of them seen just once. The data derive from a study of shared clonotypes between healthy human individuals. Caucasian adults living in Nashville, Tennessee, provided all samples.

The clonotype originates from a woman in her thirties or forties in good health. Some clones in this sample may be carry-over from other donors' samples. The sequencing input was PBMCs. The chain is built from TRBV13 and TRBJ2-1; D is unresolved. The CDR3 DNA reads TGTGCCAGCAGCTTAAAAAACGACAATGAGCAGTTCTTC. Translated, it gives CASSLKNDNEQFF.